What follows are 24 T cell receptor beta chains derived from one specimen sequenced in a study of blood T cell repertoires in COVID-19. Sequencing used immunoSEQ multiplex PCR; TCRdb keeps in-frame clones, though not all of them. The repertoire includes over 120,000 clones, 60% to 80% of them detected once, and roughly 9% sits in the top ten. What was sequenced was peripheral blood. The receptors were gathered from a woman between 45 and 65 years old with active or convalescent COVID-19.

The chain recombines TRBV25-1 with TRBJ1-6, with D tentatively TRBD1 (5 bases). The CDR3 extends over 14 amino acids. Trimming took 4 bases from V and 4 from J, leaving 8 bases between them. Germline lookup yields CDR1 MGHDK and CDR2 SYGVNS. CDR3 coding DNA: TGTGCCAGCAGTGGGACACCATATAATTCACCCCTCCACTTT. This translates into CASSGTPYNSPLHF.

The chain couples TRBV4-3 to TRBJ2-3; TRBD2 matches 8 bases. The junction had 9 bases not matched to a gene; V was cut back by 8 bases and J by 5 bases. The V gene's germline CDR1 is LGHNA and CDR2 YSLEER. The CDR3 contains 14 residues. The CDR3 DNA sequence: TGCGCCAGCTCCCCGGGAGGGCCTATAGATACGCAGTATTTT. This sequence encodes CASSPGGPIDTQYF.

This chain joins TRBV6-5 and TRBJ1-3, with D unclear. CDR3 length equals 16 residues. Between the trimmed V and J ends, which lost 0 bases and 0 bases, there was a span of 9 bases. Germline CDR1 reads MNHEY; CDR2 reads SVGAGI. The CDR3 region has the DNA TGTGCCAGCAGTTACTCGCGGGAGGCCTCTGGAAACACCATATATTTT. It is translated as CASSYSREASGNTIYF.

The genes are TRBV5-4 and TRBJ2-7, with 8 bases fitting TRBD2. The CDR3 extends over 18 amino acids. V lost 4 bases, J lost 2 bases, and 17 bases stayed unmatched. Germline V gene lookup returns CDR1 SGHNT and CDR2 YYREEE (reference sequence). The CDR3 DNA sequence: TGTGCCAGCAGCGCAGGGCTTCCGGGACTAGAGCATCCCTACGAGCAGTACTTC. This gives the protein CASSAGLPGLEHPYEQYF.

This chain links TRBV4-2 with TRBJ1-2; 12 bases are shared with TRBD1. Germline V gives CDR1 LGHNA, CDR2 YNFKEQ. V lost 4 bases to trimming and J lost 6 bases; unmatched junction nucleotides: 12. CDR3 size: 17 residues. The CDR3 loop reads CASSRPGTGGGWDGYTF. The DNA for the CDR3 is TGTGCCAGCAGCCGGCCCGGGACAGGGGGCGGCTGGGATGGCTACACCTTC.

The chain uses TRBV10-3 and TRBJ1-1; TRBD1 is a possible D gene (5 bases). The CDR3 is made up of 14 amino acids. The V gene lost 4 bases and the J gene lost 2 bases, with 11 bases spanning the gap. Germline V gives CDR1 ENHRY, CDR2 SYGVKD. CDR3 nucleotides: TGTGCCATCAGTGGGGACTGGGGAAACACTGAAGCTTTCTTT. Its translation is CAISGDWGNTEAFF.

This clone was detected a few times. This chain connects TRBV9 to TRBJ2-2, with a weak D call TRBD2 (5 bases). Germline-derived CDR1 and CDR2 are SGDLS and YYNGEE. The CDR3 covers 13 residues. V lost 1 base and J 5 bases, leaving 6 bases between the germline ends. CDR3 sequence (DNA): TGTGCCAGCAGCGTACGGACTACCGGGGAGCTGTTTTTT. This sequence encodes CASSVRTTGELFF.

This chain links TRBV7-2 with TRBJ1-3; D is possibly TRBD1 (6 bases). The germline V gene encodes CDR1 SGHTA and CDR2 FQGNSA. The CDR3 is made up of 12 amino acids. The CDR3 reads CASGTNGNTIYF. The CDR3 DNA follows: TGTGCGTCTGGGACAAACGGAAACACCATATATTTT.

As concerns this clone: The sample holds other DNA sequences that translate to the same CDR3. CDR3 amino acids: CASRKDSGGAGWTQYF. The CDR3 nucleotides are TGTGCCAGCAGGAAGGATAGCGGGGGGGCGGGGTGGACGCAGTATTTT. The chain employs TRBV7-2 and TRBJ2-3; TRBD2 agrees at 11 bases. The V and J ends lost 6 bases and 9 bases, in that order; junction bases with no gene match: 14. Germline V CDR1 and CDR2: SGHTA, FQGNSA. The CDR3 extends over 16 amino acids.

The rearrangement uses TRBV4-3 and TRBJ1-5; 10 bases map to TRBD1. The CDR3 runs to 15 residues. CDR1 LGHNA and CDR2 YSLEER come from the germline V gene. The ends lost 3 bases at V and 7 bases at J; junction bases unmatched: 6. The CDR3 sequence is CASSQGWTGGQPQHF. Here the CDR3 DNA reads TGCGCCAGCAGCCAGGGATGGACAGGGGGACAGCCCCAGCATTTT.

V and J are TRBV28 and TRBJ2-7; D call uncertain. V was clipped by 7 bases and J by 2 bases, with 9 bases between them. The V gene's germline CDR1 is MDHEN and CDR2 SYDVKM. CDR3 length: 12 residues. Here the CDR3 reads CASTGIAYEQYF. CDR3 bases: TGTGCCAGCACAGGCATAGCCTACGAGCAGTACTTC.

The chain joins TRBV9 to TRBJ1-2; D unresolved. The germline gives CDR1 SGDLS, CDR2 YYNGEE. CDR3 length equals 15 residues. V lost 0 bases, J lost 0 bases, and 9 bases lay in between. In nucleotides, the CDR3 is TGTGCCAGCAGCGTAGAAGATGGGCCTAACTATGGCTACACCTTC. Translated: CASSVEDGPNYGYTF.

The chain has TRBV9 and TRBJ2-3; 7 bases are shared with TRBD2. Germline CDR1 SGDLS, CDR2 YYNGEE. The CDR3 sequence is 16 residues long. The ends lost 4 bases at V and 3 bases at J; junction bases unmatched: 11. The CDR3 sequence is CASSPGLTRGTDTQYF. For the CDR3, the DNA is TGTGCCAGCAGCCCGGGACTAACCCGGGGGACAGATACGCAGTATTTT.

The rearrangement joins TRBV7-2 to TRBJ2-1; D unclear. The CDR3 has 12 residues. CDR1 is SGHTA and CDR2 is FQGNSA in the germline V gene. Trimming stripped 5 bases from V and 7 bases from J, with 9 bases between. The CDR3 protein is CASSLDTNEQFF. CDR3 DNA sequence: TGTGCCAGCAGCCTCGACACAAATGAGCAGTTCTTC.

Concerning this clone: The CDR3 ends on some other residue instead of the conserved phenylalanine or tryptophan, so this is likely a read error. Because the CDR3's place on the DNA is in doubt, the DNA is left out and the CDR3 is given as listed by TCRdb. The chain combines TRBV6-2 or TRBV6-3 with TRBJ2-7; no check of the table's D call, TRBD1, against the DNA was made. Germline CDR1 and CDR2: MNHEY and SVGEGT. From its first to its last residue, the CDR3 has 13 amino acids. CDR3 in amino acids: CASSPHREDREVL.

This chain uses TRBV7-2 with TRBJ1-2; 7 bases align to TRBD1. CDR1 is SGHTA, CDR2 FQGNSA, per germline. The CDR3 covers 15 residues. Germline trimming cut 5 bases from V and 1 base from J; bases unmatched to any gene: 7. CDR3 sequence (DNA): TGTGCCAGCAGCGAACGGACAGGACATAACTATGGCTACACCTTC. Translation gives CASSERTGHNYGYTF.

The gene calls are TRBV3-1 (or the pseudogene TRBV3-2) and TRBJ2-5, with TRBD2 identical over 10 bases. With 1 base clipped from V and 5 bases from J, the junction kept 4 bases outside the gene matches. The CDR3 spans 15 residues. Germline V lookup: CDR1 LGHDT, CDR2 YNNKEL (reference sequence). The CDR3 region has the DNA TGTGCCAGCAGCCAAGGTGAGACTAGCGGGGAGACCCAGTACTTC. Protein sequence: CASSQGETSGETQYF.

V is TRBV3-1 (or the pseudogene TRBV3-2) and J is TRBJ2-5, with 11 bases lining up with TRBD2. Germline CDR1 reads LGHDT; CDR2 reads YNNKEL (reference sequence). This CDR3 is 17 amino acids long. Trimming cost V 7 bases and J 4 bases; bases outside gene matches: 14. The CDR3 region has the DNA TGTGCCAGCAAAGGCCCCCTAACTAGCGGGAGTCGAGAGACCCAGTACTTC. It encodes CASKGPLTSGSRETQYF.

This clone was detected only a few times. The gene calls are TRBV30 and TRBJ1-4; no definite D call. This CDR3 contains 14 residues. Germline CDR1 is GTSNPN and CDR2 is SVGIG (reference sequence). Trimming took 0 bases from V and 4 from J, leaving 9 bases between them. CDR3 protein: CAWSVSGFNEKLFF. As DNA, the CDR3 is TGTGCCTGGAGTGTGTCGGGGTTTAATGAAAAACTGTTTTTT.

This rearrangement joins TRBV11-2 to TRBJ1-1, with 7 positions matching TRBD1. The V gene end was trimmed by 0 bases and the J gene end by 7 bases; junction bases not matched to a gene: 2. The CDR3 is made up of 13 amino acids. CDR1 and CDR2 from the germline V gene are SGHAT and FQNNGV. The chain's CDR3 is CASSLDRDSEAFF. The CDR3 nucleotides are TGTGCCAGCAGCTTAGACCGGGACAGTGAAGCTTTCTTT.

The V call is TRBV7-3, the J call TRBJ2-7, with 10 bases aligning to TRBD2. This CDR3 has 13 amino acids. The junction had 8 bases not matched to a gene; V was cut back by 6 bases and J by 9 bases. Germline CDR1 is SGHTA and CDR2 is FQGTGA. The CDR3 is CASSQAGGPVQYF. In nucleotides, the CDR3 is TGTGCCAGCAGTCAAGCGGGAGGGCCGGTGCAGTACTTC.

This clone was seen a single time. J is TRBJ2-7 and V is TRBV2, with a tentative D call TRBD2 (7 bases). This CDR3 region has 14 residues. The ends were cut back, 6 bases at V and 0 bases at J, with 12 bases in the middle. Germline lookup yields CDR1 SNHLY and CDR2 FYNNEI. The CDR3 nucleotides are TGTGCCAGCAGGGAGGGGGGGCTCTCCTACGAGCAGTACTTC. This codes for CASREGGLSYEQYF.

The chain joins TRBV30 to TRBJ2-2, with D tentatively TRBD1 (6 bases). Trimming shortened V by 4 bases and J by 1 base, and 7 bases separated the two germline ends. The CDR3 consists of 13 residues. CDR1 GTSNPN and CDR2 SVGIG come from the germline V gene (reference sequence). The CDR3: CAWTTGNTGELFF. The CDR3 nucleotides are TGTGCCTGGACGACAGGGAACACCGGGGAGCTGTTTTTT.

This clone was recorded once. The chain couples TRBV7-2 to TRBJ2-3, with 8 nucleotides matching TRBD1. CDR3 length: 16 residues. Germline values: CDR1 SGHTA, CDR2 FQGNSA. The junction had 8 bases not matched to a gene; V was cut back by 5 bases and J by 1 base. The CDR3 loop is CASSPRTGLGTDTQYF. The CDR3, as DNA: TGTGCCAGCAGCCCACGGACAGGGTTGGGCACAGATACGCAGTATTTT.